The sequence of this TCR beta chain was determined in a study of metastatic and nonmetastatic thyroid tumors. Looking at the study overall: Comparison of repertoires was carried out across blood and tumor or nodule tissue from malignant and benign thyroid patients.

Germline CDR1 and CDR2: SGHAT and FQDESV (reference sequence). This CDR3 is 18 amino acids long. The V end was cut by 7 bases, the J end by 0 bases, with 22 bases between. Thyroid surgery was preceded by no treatment in any patient. Through MiXCR, TCRdb re-clonotyped the PCR reads. The sample yields some 83,000 clones, roughly an eighth seen once. The sample comprised tumor tissue. The rearrangement uses TRBV11-1 and TRBJ2-1; D is perhaps TRBD2 (6 bases). The TCR originated in a female donor with papillary thyroid cancer or a benign thyroid nodule (not recorded which). Some clones in this sample may be carry-over from other donors' samples. CDR3 amino acids: CASTGESWKTSSYNEQFF. In nucleotides, the CDR3 is TGTGCCAGCACCGGTGAAAGCTGGAAGACTAGCTCCTACAATGAGCAGTTCTTC.